Presented here are 31 T cell receptor beta chains from one specimen sequenced in a study of cytotoxic CD8 clonotypes in ibrutinib-treated CLL. The table came from immunoSEQ multiplex PCR; TCRdb's copy has only in-frame clones and leaves some out. The sample lists fewer than 400,000 clones; 67% were seen once. Specimen: PBMCs, collected after 36 months of ibrutinib treatment. All receptors derive from a human donor with chronic lymphocytic leukemia.

The chain joins TRBV7-2 to TRBJ1-1, with D tentatively TRBD1 (5 bases). The germline CDR1 and CDR2 sequences are SGHTA and FQGNSA. V was trimmed by 0 bases and J by 7 bases, leaving 12 bases between them. The CDR3 loop spans 14 amino acids. CDR3 in DNA: TGTGCCAGCAGCTTAGCGCTTTCGGGGCTTGAAGCTTTCTTT. This translates into CASSLALSGLEAFF.

The chain links TRBV5-1 to TRBJ2-1; 10 bases agree with TRBD1. The germline CDR1 and CDR2 sequences are SGHRS and YFSETQ. Trimming took 0 bases from V and 2 from J; bases not matched to a gene: 5. CDR3 length: 17 residues. The CDR3 coding sequence is TGCGCCAGCAGCTTGGTGACAGGGGGCGCAGCCTACAATGAGCAGTTCTTC. Residues: CASSLVTGGAAYNEQFF.

This clone was seen only a few times. The chain couples TRBV6-5 to TRBJ1-4; D may be TRBD1 (5 bases). The CDR3 covers 16 residues. The V end was cut by 0 bases, the J end by 8 bases, with 16 bases between. Germline V lookup: CDR1 MNHEY, CDR2 SVGAGI. The CDR3 loop reads CASSYSFSGVREKLFF. The CDR3 bases are TGTGCCAGCAGTTACTCGTTCTCGGGGGTGCGAGAAAAACTGTTTTTT.

Concerning this clone itself: The same CDR3 arises from other DNA sequences in this sample as well. The chain joins TRBV7-2 to TRBJ2-5, with D uncertain. The V end was cut by 4 bases, the J end by 2 bases, with 5 bases between. CDR3 size: 12 residues. From germline, CDR1 is SGHTA and CDR2 FQGNSA. The CDR3 region is CASSSHQETQYF. In DNA, the CDR3 is TGTGCCAGCAGCTCCCATCAAGAGACCCAGTACTTC.

The chain carries TRBV18 and TRBJ2-6; D is ambiguous. CDR1 is KGHSH and CDR2 is LQKENI in the germline V gene. Trimming left V 2 bases short and J 0 bases short, with 8 bases between. The CDR3 is 16 residues long. CDR3 loop: CASSPGISSGANVLTF. CDR3 sequence (DNA): TGTGCCAGCTCACCAGGGATCTCCTCTGGGGCCAACGTCCTGACTTTC. The entire variable domain, with the rest obtained from reference TRBV18 and TRBJ2-6, is as follows: NAGVMQNPRHLVRRRGQEARLRCSPMKGHSHVYWYRQLPEEGLKFMVYLQKENIIDESGMPKERFSAEFPKEGPSILRIQQVVRGDSAAYFCASSPGISSGANVLTFGAGSRLTVL.

The chain joins TRBV27 to TRBJ2-3, with 8 nucleotides matching TRBD1. V shed 7 bases and J 9 bases; nucleotides not matched to a gene: 12. CDR3 length: 14 amino acids. From germline, CDR1 is MNHEY and CDR2 SMNVEV (reference sequence). CDR3 nucleotide sequence: TGTGCCAGCAAAGCCGGGACAGGACTTGAAACGCAGTATTTT. Translated: CASKAGTGLETQYF.

The chain joins TRBV11-2 to TRBJ1-2; 8 bases are shared with TRBD1. The CDR3 spans 13 residues. The germline gives CDR1 SGHAT, CDR2 FQNNGV. V dropped 6 bases and J dropped 7; count of bases not matched to a gene: 7. Written as DNA, the CDR3 is TGTGCCAGCAGACTGACAGGGGATTTTGGCTACACCTTC. Encoded protein: CASRLTGDFGYTF.

This clone was picked up one time. V usage is TRBV5-1 and J usage is TRBJ2-6; 11 nucleotides match TRBD1. The CDR3 sequence is 17 residues long. The V and J ends lost 2 bases and 0 bases, in that order; junction bases with no gene match: 1. Germline V gives CDR1 SGHRS, CDR2 YFSETQ. The CDR3 DNA follows: TGCGCCAGCAGCTTTGGGACAGGGGGCTCTGGGGCCAACGTCCTGACTTTC. Translating gives CASSFGTGGSGANVLTF.

As regards this clone: The sample holds other DNA sequences that translate to the same CDR3. The gene calls are TRBV29-1 and TRBJ2-1; D is undetermined. Per the germline V gene, CDR1 is SQVTM and CDR2 is ANQGSEA. Trimming removed 3 bases at V and 4 bases at J, with 4 bases between. The CDR3 is 11 residues long. CDR3 loop: CSVEGYNEQFF. DNA for the CDR3: TGCAGCGTTGAGGGGTACAATGAGCAGTTCTTC.

The gene calls are TRBV6-5 and TRBJ1-1, with a weak D call TRBD1 (5 bases). V was shortened by 6 bases and J by 4 bases, with 12 bases between the two germline ends. This CDR3 comprises 13 residues. From germline, CDR1 is MNHEY and CDR2 SVGAGI. The CDR3 nucleotides are TGTGCCAGCAGAAGACAGCTCGGCACTGAAGCTTTCTTT. Residues: CASRRQLGTEAFF.

The rearrangement uses TRBV19 and TRBJ2-2, with 7 bases lining up with TRBD2. The germline CDR1 and CDR2 sequences are LNHDA and SQIVND (reference sequence). V trimming: 1 base; J trimming: 2 bases; junction bases outside the gene matches: 4. This CDR3 comprises 16 residues. The CDR3: CASSIGLALNTGELFF. The CDR3, as DNA: TGTGCCAGTAGTATAGGACTAGCTTTAAACACCGGGGAGCTGTTTTTT.

The chain employs TRBV29-1 and TRBJ1-1; TRBD1 matches 9 bases. CDR3 size: 15 residues. Germline lookup yields CDR1 SQVTM and CDR2 ANQGSEA. Trimming took 6 bases from V and 2 from J; bases not matched to a gene: 10. The CDR3 bases are TGCAGCGTGGGCCCCGGGACAGGGTTCAACACTGAAGCTTTCTTT. This codes for CSVGPGTGFNTEAFF.

This clone occurred a few times. Other DNA sequences in the sample encode the same CDR3. This rearrangement joins TRBV29-1 to TRBJ2-7, with 7 bases lining up with TRBD1. CDR1 is SQVTM, CDR2 ANQGSEA, per germline. The CDR3 extends over 13 amino acids. The trim removed 6 bases at V and 0 bases at J, leaving 5 bases unmatched. The DNA of the CDR3 is TGCAGCGTCAGACAGGGTTCCTCCTACGAGCAGTACTTC. The encoded protein is CSVRQGSSYEQYF.

This clone appeared a few times. V is TRBV2 and J is TRBJ1-2, with D perhaps matching TRBD1 (6 bases). The germline CDR1 and CDR2 sequences are SNHLY and FYNNEI. The V end lost 6 bases, the J end lost 4 bases, and 15 bases lay between the germline ends. This CDR3 spans 14 amino acids. For the CDR3, the DNA is TGTGCCAGCAGCCACGTGGACAGCTTCTATGGCTACACCTTC. Protein: CASSHVDSFYGYTF.

The chain couples TRBV29-1 to TRBJ2-1; D is uncertain. This CDR3 has 16 amino acids. V shed 3 bases and J shed 3 bases, with 18 bases lying between them. Germline CDR1 is SQVTM and CDR2 is ANQGSEA. As DNA, the CDR3 is TGCAGCGTTGAGATCCCGCTTTTGGTAAACTACAATGAGCAGTTCTTC. This translates into CSVEIPLLVNYNEQFF.

The rearrangement joins TRBV27 to TRBJ2-7; D unclear. The CDR3 totals 14 residues. Germline lookup yields CDR1 MNHEY and CDR2 SMNVEV (reference sequence). With 2 bases removed from V and 3 bases from J, the gap between germline ends came to 11 bases. As DNA, the CDR3 is TGTGCCAGCAGTTTAAGGGCTGCCTACTACGAGCAGTACTTC. Protein: CASSLRAAYYEQYF.

The chain recombines TRBV9 with TRBJ2-5; 12 nucleotides match TRBD2. CDR3 length: 15 residues. Germline V gene data show CDR1 as SGDLS and CDR2 as YYNGEE. The V and J ends lost 3 bases and 5 bases, in that order; junction bases with no gene match: 5. This CDR3 is CASSALAGGRETQYF. The CDR3 DNA reads as TGTGCCAGCAGCGCCCTAGCGGGAGGGCGTGAGACCCAGTACTTC.

The chain employs TRBV5-1 and TRBJ2-1, with 8 bases identical to TRBD1. Germline CDR1 SGHRS, CDR2 YFSETQ. The V segment lost 3 bases and the J segment 8 bases; nucleotides outside the gene matches: 4. This CDR3 comprises 13 residues. The CDR3 bases are TGCGCCAGCAGCTCCGGGACAGGCCATGAGCAGTTCTTC. Translation gives CASSSGTGHEQFF.

This clone occurred a few times. This sequence joins TRBV2 and TRBJ1-1, with 7 bases identical to TRBD1. Germline values: CDR1 SNHLY, CDR2 FYNNEI. This CDR3 spans 13 amino acids. The trim removed 5 bases at V and 3 bases at J, leaving 3 bases unmatched. Here the CDR3 reads CASSWDSYTEAFF. Written as DNA, the CDR3 is TGTGCCAGCAGTTGGGACAGTTACACTGAAGCTTTCTTT.

The J gene is TRBJ1-6, the V gene TRBV9, with 8 bases fitting TRBD1. This CDR3 is 15 amino acids long. Unmatched junction bases numbered 7, after V lost 4 bases and J lost 7 bases. Germline V gene lookup returns CDR1 SGDLS and CDR2 YYNGEE. The DNA for the CDR3 is TGTGCCAGCAGCACCGGGGACAGGTTAAATTCACCCCTCCACTTT. Translation gives CASSTGDRLNSPLHF.

This chain connects TRBV2 to TRBJ2-5; TRBD2 is a possible D gene (6 bases). Germline V lookup: CDR1 SNHLY, CDR2 FYNNEI. The CDR3 sequence is 18 residues long. V lost 2 bases, J lost 0 bases, and 19 bases lay in between. The CDR3 bases are TGTGCCAGCAGTGAAAACCGCCGACTAGTAGTGTACCAAGAGACCCAGTACTTC. Protein: CASSENRRLVVYQETQYF. The whole variable domain, remainder taken from reference TRBV2 and TRBJ2-5, is EPEVTQTPSHQVTQMGQEVILRCVPISNHLYFYWYRQILGQKVEFLVSFYNNEISEKSEIFDDQFSVERPDGSNFTLKIRSTKLEDSAMYFCASSENRRLVVYQETQYFGPGTRLLVL.

The chain has TRBV2 and TRBJ2-7; D possibly uses TRBD1 or TRBD2 (5 bases each). Trimming pared 6 bases from V and 7 bases from J, leaving 19 bases between. There are 14 residues in the CDR3. Germline V gene data show CDR1 as SNHLY and CDR2 as FYNNEI. The DNA for the CDR3 is TGTGCCAGCAGCGGGTCCGGGGCTGGACGAGAGCAGTACTTC. As protein: CASSGSGAGREQYF.

This rearrangement joins TRBV6-5 to TRBJ1-1; no definite D call. Deletions cut 0 bases from V and 1 base from J, with 12 bases between. Germline V gene data show CDR1 as MNHEY and CDR2 as SVGAGI. The CDR3 extends over 16 amino acids. The CDR3, as DNA: TGTGCCAGCAGTTACTCGATTGGCGCCGGGAACACTGAAGCTTTCTTT. This encodes CASSYSIGAGNTEAFF.

This clone was found once. The rearrangement joins TRBV28 to TRBJ2-1; D possibly corresponds to TRBD2 (6 bases). V dropped 3 bases and J dropped 6 bases, with 15 bases sitting between them. CDR1 is MDHEN, CDR2 SYDVKM, per germline. CDR3 length: 15 amino acids. The CDR3 DNA is TGTGCCAGCAGTTTCTATGTGGGAGGTGCCAATGAGCAGTTCTTC. The encoded protein is CASSFYVGGANEQFF. The full variable domain, its missing parts supplied by reference TRBV28 and TRBJ2-1, is DVKVTQSSRYLVKRTGEKVFLECVQDMDHENMFWYRQDPGLGLRLIYFSYDVKMKEKGDIPEGYSVSREKKERFSLILESASTNQTSMYLCASSFYVGGANEQFFGPGTRLTVL.

The chain is built from TRBV7-9 and TRBJ2-5, with 7 nucleotides matching TRBD1. Germline loops: CDR1 SEHNR, CDR2 FQNEAQ (reference sequence). The CDR3 extends over 16 amino acids. The J segment lost 3 bases and the V segment lost 0 bases, leaving 7 bases of the junction unmatched. CDR3 amino acids: CASSLALGTVEETQYF. DNA of the CDR3: TGTGCCAGCAGCTTAGCGCTCGGGACAGTGGAAGAGACCCAGTACTTC.

The chain links TRBV28 to TRBJ2-5; weak D call: TRBD1 (6 bases). Germline V gene sequence: CDR1 MDHEN, CDR2 SYDVKM. There are 17 residues in the CDR3. V dropped 4 bases and J dropped 7 bases, with 25 bases sitting between them. The CDR3 DNA follows: TGTGCCAGCAGTTCCCCAGTTGTGGACAGACTCGACGGGACCCAGTACTTC. Translation gives CASSSPVVDRLDGTQYF.

This sequence joins TRBV5-1 and TRBJ2-3; D perhaps matches TRBD1 (7 bases). V lost 5 bases to trimming and J lost 8 bases, with 18 bases between them. Germline values: CDR1 SGHRS, CDR2 YFSETQ. The CDR3 has 14 residues. The CDR3 DNA reads as TGCGCCAGCAGGTCTAGCGAGGGGGCGCCTACGCAGTATTTT. This codes for CASRSSEGAPTQYF.

The J gene is TRBJ1-2, the V gene TRBV6-6; D call uncertain. This CDR3 is built from 14 residues. Looked up from germline, CDR1 is MNHNY and CDR2 is SVGAGI (reference sequence). The V gene lost 6 bases and the J gene lost 3 bases, with 14 bases spanning the gap. This CDR3 reads CASSLRPFHYGYTF. The CDR3 coding sequence is TGTGCCAGCAGCCTCCGCCCGTTCCACTATGGCTACACCTTC.

In its sample, this clone was seen a few times. This chain links TRBV21-1 with TRBJ1-2. TRBV21-1 is marked as a pseudogene. The CDR3 has 13 amino acids. The CDR3 region is CASSKTAEAGYTF. The CDR3 nucleotides read TGTGCCAGCAGCAAAACGGCGGAGGCAGGTTACACCTTC.

This chain uses TRBV2 with TRBJ1-3; D is undetermined. Trimming took off 7 bases at V and 0 bases at J, with 10 bases between the two ends. CDR1 SNHLY and CDR2 FYNNEI come from the germline V gene. The CDR3 is 14 residues long. Here the CDR3 reads CASIQESSGNTIYF. The CDR3 DNA follows: TGTGCCAGCATTCAGGAAAGCTCTGGAAACACCATATATTTT.

The chain uses TRBV5-1 and TRBJ2-3; possible D gene TRBD2, 6 bases. This CDR3 is 16 amino acids long. V was clipped by 3 bases and J by 2 bases, with 16 bases between them. Germline CDR1 is SGHRS and CDR2 is YFSETQ. The CDR3 region is CASSWGTQRFTDTQYF. CDR3 sequence (DNA): TGCGCCAGCAGCTGGGGGACTCAACGATTCACAGATACGCAGTATTTT.